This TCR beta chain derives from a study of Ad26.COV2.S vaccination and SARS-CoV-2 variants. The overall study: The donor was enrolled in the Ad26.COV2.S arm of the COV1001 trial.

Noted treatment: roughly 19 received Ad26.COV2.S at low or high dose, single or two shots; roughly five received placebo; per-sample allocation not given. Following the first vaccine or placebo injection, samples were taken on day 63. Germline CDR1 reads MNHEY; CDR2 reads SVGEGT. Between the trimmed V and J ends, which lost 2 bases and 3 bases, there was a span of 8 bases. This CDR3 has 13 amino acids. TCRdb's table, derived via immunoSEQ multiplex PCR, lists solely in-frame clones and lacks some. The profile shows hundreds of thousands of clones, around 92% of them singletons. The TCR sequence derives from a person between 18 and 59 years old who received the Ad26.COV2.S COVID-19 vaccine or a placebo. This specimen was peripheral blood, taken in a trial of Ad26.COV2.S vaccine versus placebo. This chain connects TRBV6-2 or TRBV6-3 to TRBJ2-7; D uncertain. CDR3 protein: CASSYGHIYEQYF. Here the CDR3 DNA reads TGTGCCAGCAGTTACGGCCATATCTACGAGCAGTACTTC.